This T cell receptor (beta chain) came from a study of molecular identifiers for immune sequencing clone quantification. About the study: RNA, taken in replicates from approximately 20,000 or 100,000 naive CD8 cells, was split five ways, with four sequenced. General study results and limits: Barcode-sharing identical TCR molecules could underestimate highly expanded clone sizes. Detecting spiked Jurkat TCR RNA from one cell among approximately 1 million naive cells was reportedly possible.

MiXCR, run by TCRdb on the PCR reads, gives a single entry per CDR3 protein. The sample has around 480,000 distinct CDR3 sequences; about 26% are singletons. On this clonotype itself: What it binds is unknown.

V was cut by 2 bases and J by 3 bases, with 14 bases left in between. Germline CDR1 reads ENHRY; CDR2 reads SYGVKD. This CDR3 region has 15 residues. Sorting selected naive CD8 T cells with a CD8+CD4-CCR7+CD45RA+ phenotype. The source of this sequence is a human donor in good health. Some libraries in this study had Jurkat cell RNA spiked in. Sequencing was performed on naive CD8+ T cells from blood, with Jurkat cell RNA spiked in. Specified subset: FACS-sorted CD8+CD4-CCR7+CD45RA+ naive T cells. The chain links TRBV10-3 to TRBJ2-7; D is unresolved. The CDR3 here is CAISELTSTYYEQYF. CDR3 sequence (DNA): TGTGCCATCAGTGAGCTGACGTCAACCTACTACGAGCAGTACTTC.